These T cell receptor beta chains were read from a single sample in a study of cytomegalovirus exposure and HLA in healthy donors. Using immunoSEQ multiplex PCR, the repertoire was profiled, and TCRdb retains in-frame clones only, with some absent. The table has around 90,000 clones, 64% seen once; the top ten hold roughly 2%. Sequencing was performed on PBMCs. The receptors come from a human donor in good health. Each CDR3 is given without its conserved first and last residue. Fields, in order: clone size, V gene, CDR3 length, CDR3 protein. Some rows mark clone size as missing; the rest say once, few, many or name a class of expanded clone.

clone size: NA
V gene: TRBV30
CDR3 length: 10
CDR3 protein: AWKDRPTEAF

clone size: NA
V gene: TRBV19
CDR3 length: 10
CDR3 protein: ASSALAGELF

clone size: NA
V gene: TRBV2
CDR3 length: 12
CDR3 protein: ASSNLQGAETQY

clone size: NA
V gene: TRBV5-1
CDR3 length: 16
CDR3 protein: ASSLGGVTGAKDYGYT

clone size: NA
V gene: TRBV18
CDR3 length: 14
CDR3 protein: ASSPITTGFPDTQY

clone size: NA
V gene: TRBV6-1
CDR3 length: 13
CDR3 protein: ASSSDRGPYNEQF

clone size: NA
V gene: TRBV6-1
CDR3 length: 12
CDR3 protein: ATEQRRNYNEQF

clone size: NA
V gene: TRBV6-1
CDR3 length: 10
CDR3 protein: ASSENGEKLF

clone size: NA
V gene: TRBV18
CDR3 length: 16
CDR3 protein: ASSSGHSLPLAKNIQY

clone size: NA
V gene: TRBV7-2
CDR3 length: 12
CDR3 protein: ASSFNRVPDTQY

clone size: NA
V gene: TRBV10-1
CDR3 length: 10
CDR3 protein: ASFGYQETQY

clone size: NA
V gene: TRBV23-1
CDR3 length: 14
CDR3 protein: ASSQTTGQTNYGYT

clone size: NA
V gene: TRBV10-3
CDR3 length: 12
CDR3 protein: AITPSGQGREQY

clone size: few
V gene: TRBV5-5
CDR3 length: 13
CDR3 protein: ASSSRGSGGDTQY

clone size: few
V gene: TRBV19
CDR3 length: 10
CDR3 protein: ASSPGIFEAF

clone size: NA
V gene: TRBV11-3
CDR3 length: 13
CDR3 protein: ASSPPGLPRNEQF

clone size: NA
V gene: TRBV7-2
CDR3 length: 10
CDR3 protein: ASSYVSYEQY

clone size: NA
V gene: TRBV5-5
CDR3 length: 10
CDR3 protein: ASSLTAYEQY

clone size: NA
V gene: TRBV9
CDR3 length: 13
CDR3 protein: ASSVAGSNNQPQH

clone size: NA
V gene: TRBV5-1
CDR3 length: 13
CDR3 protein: ASSLVGGRSDTQY

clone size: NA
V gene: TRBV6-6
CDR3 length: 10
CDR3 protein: ATRRQGSPLH

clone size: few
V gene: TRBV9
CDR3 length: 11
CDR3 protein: ASSVVGLSEQF

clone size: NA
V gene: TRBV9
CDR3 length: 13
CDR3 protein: ASSVGAATNEKLF

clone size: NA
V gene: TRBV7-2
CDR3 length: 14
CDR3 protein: ASSQVGGGSVNIQY

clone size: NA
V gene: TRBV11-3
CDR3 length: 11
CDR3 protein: ASSPRTADEQY

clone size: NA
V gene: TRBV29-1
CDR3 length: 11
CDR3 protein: SVRQGAYTEAF

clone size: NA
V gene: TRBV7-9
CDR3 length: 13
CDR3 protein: ASSFTSGDTDTQY